The text below deals with one T cell receptor beta chain. Germline values: CDR1 SEHNR, CDR2 FQNEAQ (reference sequence). This CDR3 comprises 16 residues. Between the trimmed V and J ends, which lost 5 bases and 5 bases, there was a span of 16 bases. These data are taken from a study of blood T cells in healthy people across ages. Whole-study context: Using template switching, researchers captured about one barcoded beta molecule for each two T cells.

Sample-barcoded 5' priming and a J-beta primer mix drove a second PCR of roughly 6 to 12 cycles. A template-switch adaptor with 12 random nucleotides tagged each cDNA molecule. Each CDR3 protein gets one entry after TCRdb re-called the 5' RACE reads with MiXCR. Here the sample spans approximately 780,000 distinct CDR3 sequences, more than 25% being singletons. These same data were also listed under a study on T cells of mothers and their children. As reported in that work: Whether related or unrelated, pairs show similar shaping of TCR recombination output by thymic selection. Microchimeric T cell clones that persisted were not detected.

Specimen: blood. The sequence was obtained from a boy between 10 and 17 years old in good health. The chain joins TRBV7-9 to TRBJ1-6; D is possibly TRBD1 (6 bases). The CDR3 loop reads CASSPSGRGNNSPLHF. The CDR3 bases are TGTGCCAGCAGCCCCTCTGGCAGGGGCAATAATTCACCCCTCCACTTT.